Here is one T cell receptor (beta chain) with its context. Its antigen is undetermined. Thawed PBMCs were FACS-sorted into unstimulated CD4+CD25+CD127- regulatory T cells, CD4+CD25- non-regulatory cells, CD4 and CD8 cells. The V gene end was trimmed by 4 bases and the J gene end by 4 bases; junction bases not matched to a gene: 11. Germline CDR1 reads SGHRS; CDR2 reads YFSETQ. The length of the CDR3 is 17 residues. The sample is drawn from a study of Tregs in tolerant kidney transplant recipients. The study's findings and limits: Nucleotide sequences could not be compared across some patients' samples due to primer changes. Validation in larger populations is needed because few patients were studied. Biological reproducibility was not directly addressed in this study.

Profiling relied on immunoSEQ multiplex PCR, and the TCRdb table lists in-frame clones only, not all of them. The sample carries 98,000 or so clones, around 91% recorded once. This TCR derives from a human donor who received a combined kidney and bone marrow transplant. The chain links TRBV5-1 to TRBJ2-2; 9 bases are a match to TRBD1. Sequencing was performed on CD4+ T cells from blood, taken before the transplant. The CDR3 sequence: CASSGTGTGSSTGELFF. The CDR3 DNA reads TGCGCCAGCAGCGGAACCGGGACAGGGTCGAGCACCGGGGAGCTGTTTTTT.